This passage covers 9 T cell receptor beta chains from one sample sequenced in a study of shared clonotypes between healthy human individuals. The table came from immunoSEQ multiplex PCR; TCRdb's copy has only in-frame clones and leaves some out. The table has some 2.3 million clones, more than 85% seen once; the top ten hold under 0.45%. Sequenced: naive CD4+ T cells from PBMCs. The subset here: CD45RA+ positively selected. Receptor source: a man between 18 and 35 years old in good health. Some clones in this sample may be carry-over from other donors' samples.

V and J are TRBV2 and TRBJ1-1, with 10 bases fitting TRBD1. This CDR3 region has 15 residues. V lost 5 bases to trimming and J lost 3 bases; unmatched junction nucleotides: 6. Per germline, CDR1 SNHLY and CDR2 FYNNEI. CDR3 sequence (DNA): TGTGCCAGCAGTCCTTCCGGGACAGGGGACACTGAAGCTTTCTTT. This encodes CASSPSGTGDTEAFF.

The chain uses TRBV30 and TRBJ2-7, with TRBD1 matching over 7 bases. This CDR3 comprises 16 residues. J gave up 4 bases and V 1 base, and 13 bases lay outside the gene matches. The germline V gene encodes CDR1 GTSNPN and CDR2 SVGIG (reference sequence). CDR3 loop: CAWSGPTGPRGYEQYF. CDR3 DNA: TGTGCCTGGAGTGGCCCCACGGGACCCAGGGGGTACGAGCAGTACTTC.

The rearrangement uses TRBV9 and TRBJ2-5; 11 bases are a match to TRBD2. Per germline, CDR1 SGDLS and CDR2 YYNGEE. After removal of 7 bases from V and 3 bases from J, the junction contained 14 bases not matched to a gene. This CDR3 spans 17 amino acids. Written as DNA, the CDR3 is TGTGCCAGCGCGGCGCCCCGACTAGCGGGGATTAAAGAGACCCAGTACTTC. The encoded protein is CASAAPRLAGIKETQYF.

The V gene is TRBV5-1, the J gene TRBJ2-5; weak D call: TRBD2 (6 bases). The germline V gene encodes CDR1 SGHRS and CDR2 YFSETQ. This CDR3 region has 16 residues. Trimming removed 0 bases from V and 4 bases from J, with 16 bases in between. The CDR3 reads CASSLVAPGGSETQYF. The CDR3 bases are TGCGCCAGCAGCTTGGTGGCCCCCGGGGGTTCAGAGACCCAGTACTTC.

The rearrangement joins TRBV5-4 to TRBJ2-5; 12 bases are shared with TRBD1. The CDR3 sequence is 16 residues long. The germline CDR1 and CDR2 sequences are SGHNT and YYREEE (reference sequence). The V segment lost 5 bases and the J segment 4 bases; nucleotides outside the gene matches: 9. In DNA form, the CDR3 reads TGTGCCAGCAGAAGGGACAGGGGGCAGGTGAGAGAGACCCAGTACTTC. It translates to CASRRDRGQVRETQYF.

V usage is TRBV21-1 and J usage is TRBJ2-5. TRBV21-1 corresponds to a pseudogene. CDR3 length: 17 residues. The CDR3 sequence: CASSQVRTDPYQETQYF. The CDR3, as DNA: TGTGCCAGCAGCCAAGTTCGGACGGATCCGTACCAAGAGACCCAGTACTTC.

This CDR3 reads CASGLSIQYNEQFF. The CDR3 DNA reads TGTGCTAGTGGTTTGTCGATCCAATACAATGAGCAGTTCTTC. The rearrangement uses TRBV12-5 and TRBJ2-1, with D hard to call. Between the trimmed V and J ends, which lost 2 bases and 4 bases, there was a span of 9 bases. Germline CDR1 and CDR2: LGHNT and FRNRAP. The length of the CDR3 is 14 residues.

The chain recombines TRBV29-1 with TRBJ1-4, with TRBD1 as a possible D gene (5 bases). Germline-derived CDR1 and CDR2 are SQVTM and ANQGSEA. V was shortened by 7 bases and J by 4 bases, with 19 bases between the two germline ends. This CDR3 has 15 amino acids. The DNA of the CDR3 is TGCAGCGCCGCGGGGTGGCAGGGAATTAATGAAAAACTGTTTTTT. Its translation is CSAAGWQGINEKLFF.

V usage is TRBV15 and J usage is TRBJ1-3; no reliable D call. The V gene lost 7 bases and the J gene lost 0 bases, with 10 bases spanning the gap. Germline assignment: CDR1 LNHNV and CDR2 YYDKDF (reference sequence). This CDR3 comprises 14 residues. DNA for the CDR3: TGTGCCACCACCCGGTCGTACTCTGGAAACACCATATATTTT. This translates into CATTRSYSGNTIYF. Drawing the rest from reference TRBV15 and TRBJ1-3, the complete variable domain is DAMVIQNPRYQVTQFGKPVTLSCSQTLNHNVMYWYQQKSSQAPKLLFHYYDKDFNNEADTPDNFQSRRPNTSFCFLDIRSPGLGDTAMYLCATTRSYSGNTIYFGEGSWLTVV.